This T cell receptor (beta chain) originates from a study of blood T cell repertoires in COVID-19. Overall study context: Collection of acute and convalescent COVID-19 samples took place in the United States, Italy and Spain.

In the original workflow: The authors estimated nucleated cell counts from reference gene primer amplification. Sequencing used immunoSEQ multiplex PCR; TCRdb keeps in-frame clones, though not all of them. Clone size and the V and J calls come from that table; the DNA yielded D and trimming. The sample has more than 90,000 clones, around 85% seen once. The V end lost 6 bases, the J end lost 3 bases, and 11 bases lay between the germline ends. The germline CDR1 and CDR2 sequences are MNHEY and SVGAGI. The CDR3 length is 13 residues. Sequencing used peripheral blood. V gene TRBV6-5 combines with J gene TRBJ1-1; TRBD1 might be the D (6 bases). The clonotype originates from a man aged 50-60 years with acute or convalescent COVID-19. Here the CDR3 DNA reads TGTGCCAGCAGACAGGGTTTGGACACTGAAGCTTTCTTT. This translates into CASRQGLDTEAFF.